One sample yielded the 22 T cell receptor beta chains listed below, sequenced in a study of T cell repertoires in cytomegalovirus infection. TCRdb called the reads again in MiXCR, with one record for every CDR3 protein. The table shows more than 40,000 distinct CDR3 sequences, with 20% to 25% occurring only once. Their antigen targets remain unknown. The source material was CD8+ T cells from cultured PBMCs, sampled from culture after CMV antigen stimulation. These receptors all stem from a human donor in good health (CMV status not recorded). Some clones in this sample may be carry-over from other donors' samples.

This clonotype was seen a few times. The gene calls are TRBV5-6 and TRBJ1-1; TRBD1 matches at 9 bases. Germline V gives CDR1 SGHDT, CDR2 YYEEEE. This CDR3 has 15 amino acids. V gave up 2 bases and J gave up 3 bases; unmatched junction bases: 5. Here the CDR3 DNA reads TGTGCCAGCAGCTTCGTGGGACAGGGTCACACTGAAGCTTTCTTT. Its translation is CASSFVGQGHTEAFF.

This clonotype has just a few counts. The V gene is TRBV7-3, the J gene TRBJ2-1; D remains unclear. Germline V CDR1 and CDR2: SGHTA, FQGTGA. Trimming pared 2 bases from V and 7 bases from J, leaving 15 bases between. The CDR3 totals 15 residues. CDR3 amino acids: CASSLVAQSRNEQFF. Here the CDR3 DNA reads TGTGCCAGCAGCTTAGTTGCGCAATCGCGGAATGAGCAGTTCTTC.

The gene calls are TRBV25-1 and TRBJ2-2, with D possibly TRBD2 on 7 matching bases. With 2 bases removed from V and 3 bases from J, the gap between germline ends came to 10 bases. The CDR3 runs to 15 residues. The germline V gene encodes CDR1 MGHDK and CDR2 SYGVNS. The CDR3 DNA reads as TGTGCCAGCAGTGAACGGGGGGCTTACACCGGGGAGCTGTTTTTT. It encodes CASSERGAYTGELFF.

The chain carries TRBV4-1 and TRBJ2-2; D call uncertain. V lost 1 base, J lost 4 bases, and 10 bases lay in between. Looked up from germline, CDR1 is MGHRA and CDR2 is YSYEKL. The CDR3 runs 15 residues. The CDR3 loop reads CASSQVEGATGELFF. The CDR3 DNA is TGCGCCAGCAGCCAAGTGGAAGGCGCCACCGGGGAGCTGTTTTTT.

The rearrangement joins TRBV7-9 to TRBJ2-7; 7 positions agree with TRBD2. The CDR3 runs to 13 residues. V dropped 1 base and J dropped 4; count of bases not matched to a gene: 1. CDR1 and CDR2 (germline): SEHNR, FQNEAQ (reference sequence). The CDR3 loop is CASSLGGGYEQYF. The CDR3 DNA reads as TGTGCCAGCAGCTTAGGGGGAGGGTACGAGCAGTACTTC.

The rearrangement joins TRBV4-1 to TRBJ2-1, with D unresolved. Trimming removed 2 bases from V and 9 bases from J, with 11 bases in between. Germline assignment: CDR1 MGHRA and CDR2 YSYEKL. There are 13 residues in the CDR3. The chain's CDR3 is CASSQIPTGEQFF. CDR3 DNA: TGCGCCAGCAGCCAAATACCTACTGGTGAGCAGTTCTTC.

The chain is built from TRBV27 and TRBJ1-1, with unresolved D. This CDR3 has 13 residues. The germline V gene encodes CDR1 MNHEY and CDR2 SMNVEV (reference sequence). Deletions cut 3 bases from V and 7 bases from J, with 12 bases between. The CDR3 loop is CASSFPGGIEAFF. As DNA, the CDR3 is TGTGCCAGCAGTTTCCCAGGTGGGATTGAAGCTTTCTTT.

The chain uses TRBV3-1 and TRBJ1-1; TRBD1 is a possible D gene (6 bases). V shed 5 bases and J shed 6 bases, with 19 bases lying between them. The CDR3 sequence is 15 residues long. Germline V gives CDR1 LGHDT, CDR2 YNNKEL (reference sequence). The CDR3 spells CASSSTPQGTPEAFF. The CDR3 nucleotides read TGTGCCAGCAGCTCAACCCCACAGGGAACGCCTGAAGCTTTCTTT.

The rearrangement uses TRBV7-3 and TRBJ2-5; D call uncertain. With 1 base removed from V and 4 bases from J, the gap between germline ends came to 7 bases. Looked up from germline, CDR1 is SGHTA and CDR2 is FQGTGA. CDR3 length equals 13 residues. CDR3 DNA: TGTGCCAGCAGCTTAAATTTTGGAGAGACCCAGTACTTC. This gives the protein CASSLNFGETQYF.

This chain connects TRBV19 to TRBJ2-3; D may match TRBD1 or TRBD2 (5 bases each). V was shortened by 9 bases and J by 6 bases, with 10 bases between the two germline ends. Germline CDR1 reads LNHDA; CDR2 reads SQIVND (reference sequence). This CDR3 has 11 amino acids. The CDR3 bases are TGTGCCAGCCCCGAGGGGGATACGCAGTATTTT. Translating it yields CASPEGDTQYF.

This clonotype was counted between two and nine times. This sequence joins TRBV2 and TRBJ1-3; D is unresolved. The CDR3 covers 13 residues. CDR1 is SNHLY and CDR2 is FYNNEI in the germline V gene. V lost 6 bases and J lost 2, with 8 bases in between. CDR3 region: CASSYRPGNTIYF. CDR3 nucleotides: TGTGCCAGCAGCTACAGACCTGGAAACACCATATATTTT.

The V and J genes are TRBV12-3 or TRBV12-4 and TRBJ2-7, with D possibly being TRBD1 or TRBD2 (6 bases each). This CDR3 is built from 15 residues. The ends were cut back, 3 bases at V and 2 bases at J, with 14 bases in the middle. The CDR3 sequence: CASSLGGPGTYEQYF. The CDR3 region has the DNA TGTGCCAGCAGTTTGGGGGGCCCCGGGACCTACGAGCAGTACTTC.

The chain links TRBV19 to TRBJ2-3; D is possibly TRBD1 (5 bases). Germline V gene sequence: CDR1 LNHDA, CDR2 SQIVND (reference sequence). Trimming took 3 bases from V and 5 from J, leaving 15 bases between them. The CDR3 runs 15 residues. CDR3 in amino acids: CASSMSDTLGDTQYF. In nucleotides, the CDR3 is TGTGCCAGTAGTATGTCGGACACCTTGGGAGATACGCAGTATTTT.

The chain joins TRBV6-5 to TRBJ2-2; D is unresolved. Trimming stripped 3 bases from V and 6 bases from J, with 11 bases between. Germline lookup yields CDR1 MNHEY and CDR2 SVGAGI. The CDR3 sequence is 14 residues long. The CDR3 DNA reads as TGTGCCAGCAGTTATCTGGGGTTCGCCGGGGAGCTGTTTTTT. It yields the protein CASSYLGFAGELFF.

This clonotype was counted only a few times. This chain connects TRBV7-2 to TRBJ1-3, with D uncertain. The CDR3 covers 13 residues. Germline V gives CDR1 SGHTA, CDR2 FQGNSA. Deletions cut 5 bases from V and 5 bases from J, with 10 bases between. This CDR3 is CASSLNPRNTIYF. The CDR3 DNA is TGTGCCAGCAGCCTAAACCCCCGAAACACCATATATTTT.

This rearrangement joins TRBV7-8 to TRBJ2-1; D possibly corresponds to TRBD2 (6 bases). Trimming shortened V by 0 bases and J by 6 bases, and 12 bases separated the two germline ends. The CDR3 sequence is 15 residues long. In germline, CDR1 is SGHVS, CDR2 FQNEAQ. For the CDR3, the DNA is TGTGCCAGCAGCTTAGCTGGCGGGGCCATCAATGAGCAGTTCTTC. Translated, it gives CASSLAGGAINEQFF. Filled out from reference TRBV7-8 and TRBJ2-1, the complete variable domain reads GAGVSQSPRYKVAKRGQDVALRCDPISGHVSLFWYQQALGQGPEFLTYFQNEAQLDKSGLPSDRFFAERPEGSVSTLKIQRTQQEDSAVYLCASSLAGGAINEQFFGPGTRLTVL.

The chain couples TRBV7-6 to TRBJ2-1; unclear D gene. The CDR3 contains 12 residues. The germline V and J ends were trimmed by 3 bases and 9 bases, with 9 bases remaining between them. Looked up from germline, CDR1 is SGHVS and CDR2 is FNYEAQ. CDR3: CASSFPRSEQFF. The CDR3 coding sequence is TGTGCCAGCAGCTTCCCAAGGAGTGAGCAGTTCTTC.

The chain carries TRBV20-1 and TRBJ2-7; tentative D call: TRBD2 (5 bases). Germline V lookup: CDR1 DFQATT, CDR2 SNEGSKA (reference sequence). V gave up 6 bases and J gave up 2 bases, with 14 bases separating them. The CDR3 has 13 residues. For the CDR3, the DNA is TGCAGTGCCGGGAAGGGTGACGCCTACGAGCAGTACTTC. This codes for CSAGKGDAYEQYF.

This clonotype was seen at least ten times. The chain joins TRBV6-6 to TRBJ2-3; 11 nucleotides line up with TRBD1. Germline trimming cut 5 bases from V and 3 bases from J; bases unmatched to any gene: 4. CDR1 is MNHNY and CDR2 is SVGAGI in the germline V gene (reference sequence). CDR3 length: 15 residues. The CDR3 DNA reads as TGTGCCAGCAGTACTGGGACAGGGGGGACAGATACGCAGTATTTT. Protein: CASSTGTGGTDTQYF.

This clonotype was counted only a few times. The V and J genes are TRBV7-2 and TRBJ2-7; 7 bases fit TRBD2. Losses at the gene ends were 5 bases for V and 2 bases for J; bases not matched to a gene: 3. CDR1 SGHTA and CDR2 FQGNSA come from the germline V gene. CDR3 length: 13 amino acids. The CDR3 nucleotides are TGTGCCAGCAGCGCAACTAGCGCCTACGAGCAGTACTTC. Translated: CASSATSAYEQYF. Supplemented by reference TRBV7-2 and TRBJ2-7, the full variable domain reads GAGVSQSPSNKVTEKGKDVELRCDPISGHTALYWYRQSLGQGLEFLIYFQGNSAPDKSGLPSDRFSAERTGGSVSTLTIQRTQQEDSAVYLCASSATSAYEQYFGPGTRLTVT.

CDR3 region: CASSPWGGELFF. DNA of the CDR3: TGTGCCAGCAGTCCTTGGGGCGGGGAGCTGTTTTTT. This sequence joins TRBV28 and TRBJ2-2; D remains unclear. With 5 bases removed from V and 7 bases from J, the gap between germline ends came to 8 bases. CDR3 length: 12 residues. CDR1 is MDHEN and CDR2 is SYDVKM in the germline V gene.

The CDR3 region is CASSQLGGTYEQYF. In nucleotides, the CDR3 is TGCGCCAGCAGCCAACTCGGGGGAACCTACGAGCAGTACTTC. The rearrangement joins TRBV4-3 to TRBJ2-7; tentative D call: TRBD2 (6 bases). V lost 2 bases and J lost 2, with 10 bases in between. The germline CDR1 and CDR2 sequences are LGHNA and YSLEER. The CDR3 length is 14 residues.